This record concerns one T cell receptor (beta chain) sequence. The same CDR3 arises from other DNA sequences in this sample as well. Trimming shortened V by 1 base and J by 0 bases, and 6 bases separated the two germline ends. CDR1 LGHDT and CDR2 YNNKEL come from the germline V gene (reference sequence). This CDR3 is built from 14 residues. These data belong to a study of blood T cell repertoires in COVID-19. Study background: The United States, Italy and Spain provided the acute and convalescent COVID-19 samples.

Measured with immunoSEQ multiplex PCR; TCRdb has only the in-frame clones, and not every one. The table includes about 410,000 clones, less than 95% detected once. Residents of over 20 US areas, aged roughly 18 to 90 years, made up the participants. Membership in each cohort depended on participant-reported clinical history. The sequencing input was PBMCs or T cells enriched from blood (not recorded which). The clonotype comes from a man aged 18-30 years who had recovered from COVID-19. The V call is TRBV3-1 (or the pseudogene TRBV3-2), the J call TRBJ1-2; no clear D gene. The CDR3 protein is CASSQGSANYGYTF. Written as DNA, the CDR3 is TGTGCCAGCAGCCAAGGAAGCGCTAACTATGGCTACACCTTC.